The entry that follows covers one T cell receptor beta chain sequence. As yet, its antigen is unknown. The data stem from a study of T cell responses to AZD1222 COVID-19 vaccine. V lost 4 bases to trimming and J lost 6 bases; unmatched junction nucleotides: 8. This CDR3 comprises 16 residues. Per the germline V gene, CDR1 is KGHDR and CDR2 is SFDVKD. TCRdb keeps only in-frame clones here, not all; method: immunoSEQ multiplex PCR. In the table there are approximately 130,000 clones, 80% to 95% of which are singletons. Whole-study findings and limits: It was only after the peak T cell response that any repertoires were sampled.

V usage is TRBV24-1 and J usage is TRBJ2-1, with 10 bases aligning to TRBD2. The sequenced sample was peripheral blood, obtained 28 days after the second AZD1222 dose. This TCR was sampled from an adult who received the AZD1222 COVID-19 vaccine. CDR3: CATSDRTSGIGNEQFF. In nucleotides, the CDR3 is TGTGCCACCAGTGACCGTACTAGCGGGATCGGCAATGAGCAGTTCTTC.